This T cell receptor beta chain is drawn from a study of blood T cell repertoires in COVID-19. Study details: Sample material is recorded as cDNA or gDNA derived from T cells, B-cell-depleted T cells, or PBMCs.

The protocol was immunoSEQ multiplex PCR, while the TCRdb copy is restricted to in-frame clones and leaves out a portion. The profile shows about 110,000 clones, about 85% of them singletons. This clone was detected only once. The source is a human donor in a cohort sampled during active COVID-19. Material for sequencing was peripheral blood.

In DNA form, the CDR3 reads TGTGCCAGCGGTTCTCCGACAGGCAATCTCTACGAGCAGTACTTC. This encodes CASGSPTGNLYEQYF. J is TRBJ2-7 and V is TRBV21-1; TRBD1 is taken as the D call from the table, unchecked against the DNA. TRBV21-1 is termed a pseudogene. This CDR3 is built from 15 residues.